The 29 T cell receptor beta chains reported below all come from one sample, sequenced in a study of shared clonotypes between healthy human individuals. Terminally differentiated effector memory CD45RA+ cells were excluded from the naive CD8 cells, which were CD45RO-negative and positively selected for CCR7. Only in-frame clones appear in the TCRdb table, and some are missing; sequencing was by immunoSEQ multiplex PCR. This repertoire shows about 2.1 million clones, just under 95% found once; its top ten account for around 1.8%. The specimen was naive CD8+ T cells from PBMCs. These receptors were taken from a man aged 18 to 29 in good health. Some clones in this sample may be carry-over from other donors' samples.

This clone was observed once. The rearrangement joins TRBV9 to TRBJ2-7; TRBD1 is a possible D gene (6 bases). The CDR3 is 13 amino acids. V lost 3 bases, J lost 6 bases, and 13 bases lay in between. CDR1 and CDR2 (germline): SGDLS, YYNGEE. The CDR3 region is CASSATGHSEQYF. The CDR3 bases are TGTGCCAGCAGCGCCACGGGACACTCCGAGCAGTACTTC.

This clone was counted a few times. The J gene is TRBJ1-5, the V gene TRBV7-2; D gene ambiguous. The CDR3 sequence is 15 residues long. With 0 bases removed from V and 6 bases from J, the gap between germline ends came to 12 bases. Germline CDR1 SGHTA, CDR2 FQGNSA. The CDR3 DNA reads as TGTGCCAGCAGCTTAGCCCGGGCGGAGAGTCAGCCCCAGCATTTT. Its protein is CASSLARAESQPQHF.

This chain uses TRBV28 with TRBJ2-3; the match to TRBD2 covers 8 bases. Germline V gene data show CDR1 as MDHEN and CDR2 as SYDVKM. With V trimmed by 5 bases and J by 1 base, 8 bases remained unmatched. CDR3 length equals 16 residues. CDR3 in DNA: TGTGCCAGCAGTAGGTACGGGGGGGCCGGCACAGATACGCAGTATTTT. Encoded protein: CASSRYGGAGTDTQYF.

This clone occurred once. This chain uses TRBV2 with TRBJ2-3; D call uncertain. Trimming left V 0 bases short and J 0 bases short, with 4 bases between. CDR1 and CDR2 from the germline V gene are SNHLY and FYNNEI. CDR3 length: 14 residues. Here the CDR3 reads CASSEAQSTDTQYF. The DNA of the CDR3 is TGTGCCAGCAGTGAAGCACAGAGCACAGATACGCAGTATTTT.

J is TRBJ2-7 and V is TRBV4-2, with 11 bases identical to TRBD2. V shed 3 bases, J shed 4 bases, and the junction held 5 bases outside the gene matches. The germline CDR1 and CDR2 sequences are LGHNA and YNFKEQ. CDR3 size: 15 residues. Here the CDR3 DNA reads TGTGCCAGCAGCCACCCCGGGACTAGCGGTTACGAGCAGTACTTC. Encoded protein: CASSHPGTSGYEQYF.

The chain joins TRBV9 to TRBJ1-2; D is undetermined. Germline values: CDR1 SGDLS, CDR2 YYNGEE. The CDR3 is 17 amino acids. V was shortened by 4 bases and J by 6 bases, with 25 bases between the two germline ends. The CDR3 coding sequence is TGTGCCAGCAGCTCTTTGCCAACTCAGCGGCTGTCAAATGGCTACACCTTC. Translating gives CASSSLPTQRLSNGYTF.

CDR3 protein: CASRMSRDYSYNEQFF. The CDR3, as DNA: TGTGCCAGCAGAATGTCCCGGGACTACTCCTACAATGAGCAGTTCTTC. V and J are TRBV27 and TRBJ2-1; 7 bases line up with TRBD2. This CDR3 has 16 amino acids. CDR1 is MNHEY, CDR2 SMNVEV, per germline (reference sequence). J was trimmed by 0 bases and V by 6 bases; bases with no gene match: 8.

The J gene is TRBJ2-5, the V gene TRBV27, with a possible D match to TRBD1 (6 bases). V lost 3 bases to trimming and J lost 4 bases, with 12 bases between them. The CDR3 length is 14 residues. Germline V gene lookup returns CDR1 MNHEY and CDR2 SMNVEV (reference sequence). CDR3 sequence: CASSFLGAGETQYF. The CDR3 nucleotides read TGTGCCAGCAGTTTTTTGGGGGCAGGAGAGACCCAGTACTTC.

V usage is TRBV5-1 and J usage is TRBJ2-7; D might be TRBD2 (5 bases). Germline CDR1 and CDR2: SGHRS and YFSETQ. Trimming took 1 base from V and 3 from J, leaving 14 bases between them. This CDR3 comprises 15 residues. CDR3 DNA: TGCGCCAGCAGCTTGCGAGGGTTCACCTACTACGAGCAGTACTTC. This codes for CASSLRGFTYYEQYF.

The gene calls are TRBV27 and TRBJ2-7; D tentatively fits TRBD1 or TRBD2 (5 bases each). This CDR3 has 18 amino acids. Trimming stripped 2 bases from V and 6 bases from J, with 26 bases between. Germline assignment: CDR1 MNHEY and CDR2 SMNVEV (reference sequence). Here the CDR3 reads CASSLLGLWGVGTAEQYF. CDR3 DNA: TGTGCCAGCAGTTTACTCGGCCTATGGGGAGTGGGGACCGCCGAGCAGTACTTC.

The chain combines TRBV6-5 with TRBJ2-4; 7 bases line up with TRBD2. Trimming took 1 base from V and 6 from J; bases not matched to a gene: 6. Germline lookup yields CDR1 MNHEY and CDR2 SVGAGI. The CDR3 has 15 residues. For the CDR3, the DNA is TGTGCCAGCAGTTACTATGGTGGCGGGAGAAACATTCAGTACTTC. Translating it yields CASSYYGGGRNIQYF.

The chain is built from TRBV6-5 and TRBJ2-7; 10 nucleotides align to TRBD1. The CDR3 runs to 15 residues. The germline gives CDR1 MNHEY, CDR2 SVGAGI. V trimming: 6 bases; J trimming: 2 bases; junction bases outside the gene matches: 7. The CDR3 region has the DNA TGTGCCAGCAGCCTCGACAGGGGGCCACCCTACGAGCAGTACTTC. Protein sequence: CASSLDRGPPYEQYF.

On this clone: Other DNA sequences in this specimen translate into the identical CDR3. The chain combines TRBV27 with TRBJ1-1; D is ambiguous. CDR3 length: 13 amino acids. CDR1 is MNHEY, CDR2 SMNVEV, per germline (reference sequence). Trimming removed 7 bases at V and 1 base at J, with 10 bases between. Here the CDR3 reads CASTPAGNTEAFF. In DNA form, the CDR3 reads TGTGCCAGCACCCCCGCCGGGAACACTGAAGCTTTCTTT.

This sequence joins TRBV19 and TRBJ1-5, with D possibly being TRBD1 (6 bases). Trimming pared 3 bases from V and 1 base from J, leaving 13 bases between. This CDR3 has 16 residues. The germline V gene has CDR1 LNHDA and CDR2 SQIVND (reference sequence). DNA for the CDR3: TGTGCCAGTAGTATGGGGGGCCTGGGAAGCAATCAGCCCCAGCATTTT. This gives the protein CASSMGGLGSNQPQHF. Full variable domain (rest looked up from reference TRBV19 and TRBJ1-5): DGGITQSPKYLFRKEGQNVTLSCEQNLNHDAMYWYRQDPGQGLRLIYYSQIVNDFQKGDIAEGYSVSREKKESFPLTVTSAQKNPTAFYLCASSMGGLGSNQPQHFGDGTRLSIL.

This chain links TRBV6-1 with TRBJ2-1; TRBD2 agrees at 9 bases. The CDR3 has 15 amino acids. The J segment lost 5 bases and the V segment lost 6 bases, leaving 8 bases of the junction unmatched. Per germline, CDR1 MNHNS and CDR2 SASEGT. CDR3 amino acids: CASSQAGGFDNEQFF. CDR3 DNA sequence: TGTGCCAGCAGCCAAGCGGGAGGATTCGACAATGAGCAGTTCTTC.

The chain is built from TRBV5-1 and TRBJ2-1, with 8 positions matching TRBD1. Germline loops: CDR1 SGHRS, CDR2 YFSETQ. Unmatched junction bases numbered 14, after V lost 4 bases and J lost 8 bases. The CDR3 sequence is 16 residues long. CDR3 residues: CASSIERQGSSDEQFF. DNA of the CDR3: TGCGCCAGCAGCATTGAAAGACAGGGGAGTAGCGATGAGCAGTTCTTC.

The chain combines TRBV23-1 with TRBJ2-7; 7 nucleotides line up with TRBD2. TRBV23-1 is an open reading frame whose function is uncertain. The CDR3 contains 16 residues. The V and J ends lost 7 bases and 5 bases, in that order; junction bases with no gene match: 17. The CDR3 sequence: CASIGAGEWKGNEQYF. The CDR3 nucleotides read TGCGCCAGCATTGGGGCGGGAGAATGGAAGGGGAACGAGCAGTACTTC.

The CDR3 sequence is CASSLGGLEQYF. CDR3 coding DNA: TGTGCCAGTAGTCTCGGGGGTTTGGAGCAGTACTTC. The rearrangement uses TRBV19 and TRBJ2-7, with D possibly TRBD2 on 6 matching bases. Trimming took off 5 bases at V and 7 bases at J, with 12 bases between the two ends. Germline-derived CDR1 and CDR2 are LNHDA and SQIVND (reference sequence). The CDR3 runs 12 residues.

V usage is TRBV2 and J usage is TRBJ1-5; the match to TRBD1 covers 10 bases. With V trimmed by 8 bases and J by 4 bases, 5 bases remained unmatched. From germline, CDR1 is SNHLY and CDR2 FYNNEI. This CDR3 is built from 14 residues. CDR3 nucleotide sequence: TGTGCCAGCGAGGGGACAGGGGCTAATCAGCCCCAGCATTTT. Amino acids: CASEGTGANQPQHF.

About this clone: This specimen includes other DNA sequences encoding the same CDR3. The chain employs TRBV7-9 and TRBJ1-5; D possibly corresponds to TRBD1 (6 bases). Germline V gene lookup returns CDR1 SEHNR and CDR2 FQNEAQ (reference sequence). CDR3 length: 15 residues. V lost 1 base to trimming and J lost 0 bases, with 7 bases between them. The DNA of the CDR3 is TGTGCCAGCAGCTTAGGGGGGCATAGCAATCAGCCCCAGCATTTT. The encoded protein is CASSLGGHSNQPQHF.

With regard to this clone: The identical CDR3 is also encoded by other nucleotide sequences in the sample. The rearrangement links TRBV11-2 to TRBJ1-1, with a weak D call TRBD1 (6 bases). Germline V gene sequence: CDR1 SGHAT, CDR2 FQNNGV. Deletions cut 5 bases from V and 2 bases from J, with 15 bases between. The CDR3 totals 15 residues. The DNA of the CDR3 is TGTGCCAGCAGCCAGAACAGGGAAGTTAACACTGAAGCTTTCTTT. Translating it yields CASSQNREVNTEAFF. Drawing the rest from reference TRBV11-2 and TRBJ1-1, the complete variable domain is EAGVAQSPRYKIIEKRQSVAFWCNPISGHATLYWYQQILGQGPKLLIQFQNNGVVDDSQLPKDRFSAERLKGVDSTLKIQPAKLEDSAVYLCASSQNREVNTEAFFGQGTRLTVV.

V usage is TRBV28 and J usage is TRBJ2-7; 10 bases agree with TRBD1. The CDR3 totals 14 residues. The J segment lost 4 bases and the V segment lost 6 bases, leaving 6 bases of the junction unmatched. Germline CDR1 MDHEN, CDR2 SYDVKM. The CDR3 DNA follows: TGTGCCAGCAGCGCCGGGACAGGGGCATACGAGCAGTACTTC. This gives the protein CASSAGTGAYEQYF.

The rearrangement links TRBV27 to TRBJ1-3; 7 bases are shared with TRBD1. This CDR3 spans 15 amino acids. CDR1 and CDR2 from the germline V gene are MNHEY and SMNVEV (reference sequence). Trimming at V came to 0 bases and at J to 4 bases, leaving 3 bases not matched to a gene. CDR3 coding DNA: TGTGCCAGCAGTTTATCGAGGACAGGCGGAAACACCATATATTTT. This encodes CASSLSRTGGNTIYF.

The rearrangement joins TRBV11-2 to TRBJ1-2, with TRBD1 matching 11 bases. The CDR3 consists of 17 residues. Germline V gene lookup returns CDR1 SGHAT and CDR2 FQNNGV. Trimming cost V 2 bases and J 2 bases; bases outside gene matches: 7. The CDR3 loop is CASSLPLGQGGNYGYTF. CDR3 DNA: TGTGCCAGCAGCTTACCCCTGGGACAGGGGGGGAACTATGGCTACACCTTC. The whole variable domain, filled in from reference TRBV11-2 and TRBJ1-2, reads EAGVAQSPRYKIIEKRQSVAFWCNPISGHATLYWYQQILGQGPKLLIQFQNNGVVDDSQLPKDRFSAERLKGVDSTLKIQPAKLEDSAVYLCASSLPLGQGGNYGYTFGSGTRLTVV.

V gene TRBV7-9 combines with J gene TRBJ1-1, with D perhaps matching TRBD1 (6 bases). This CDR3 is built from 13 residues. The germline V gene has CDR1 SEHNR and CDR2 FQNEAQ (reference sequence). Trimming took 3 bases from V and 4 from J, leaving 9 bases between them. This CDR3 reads CASSFGTSTEAFF. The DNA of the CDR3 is TGTGCCAGCAGCTTTGGGACAAGCACTGAAGCTTTCTTT.

The CDR3 nucleotides read TGCGCCAGCAGCTCGCCCAGGGACACTGAAGCTTTCTTT. Translating gives CASSSPRDTEAFF. The chain has TRBV5-1 and TRBJ1-1; a possible D gene is TRBD1 (5 bases). Germline CDR1 SGHRS, CDR2 YFSETQ. Trimming left V 3 bases short and J 3 bases short, with 9 bases between. The CDR3 spans 13 residues.

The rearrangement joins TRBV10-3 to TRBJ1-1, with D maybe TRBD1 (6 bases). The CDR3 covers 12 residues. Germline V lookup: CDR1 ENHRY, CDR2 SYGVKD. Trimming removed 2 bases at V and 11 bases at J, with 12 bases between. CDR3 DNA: TGTGCCATCAGTGAGGGACAGTGGTCGGCTTTCTTT. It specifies CAISEGQWSAFF.

The CDR3 loop reads CASSPKILSGSNDEQYF. CDR3 DNA sequence: TGTGCCAGCAGTCCCAAGATTTTAAGCGGGAGTAACGACGAGCAGTACTTC. V is TRBV2 and J is TRBJ2-7; TRBD2 matches at 8 bases. After removal of 5 bases from V and 5 bases from J, the junction contained 17 bases not matched to a gene. CDR3 length equals 17 residues. Germline V lookup: CDR1 SNHLY, CDR2 FYNNEI. Supplemented by reference TRBV2 and TRBJ2-7, the full variable domain reads EPEVTQTPSHQVTQMGQEVILRCVPISNHLYFYWYRQILGQKVEFLVSFYNNEISEKSEIFDDQFSVERPDGSNFTLKIRSTKLEDSAMYFCASSPKILSGSNDEQYFGPGTRLTVT.

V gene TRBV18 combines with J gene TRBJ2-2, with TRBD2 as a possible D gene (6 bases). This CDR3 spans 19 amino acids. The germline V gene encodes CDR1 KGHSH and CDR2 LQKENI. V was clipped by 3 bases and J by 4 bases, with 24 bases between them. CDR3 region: CASSPSGVARLTSTGELFF. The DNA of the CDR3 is TGTGCCAGCTCACCTTCAGGAGTCGCTCGCCTGACTAGCACCGGGGAGCTGTTTTTT.